These T cell receptor beta chains were read from a single sample in a study of blood T cell repertoires in COVID-19. The method was immunoSEQ multiplex PCR; TCRdb's version includes in-frame clones alone and lacks a portion of them. This sample has a few hundred thousand clones, with roughly 90% found just once. The specimen sequenced was peripheral blood. These receptors were obtained from a woman aged 25-40 years with COVID-19, enrolled during active disease. Each CDR3 is given with its conserved first and last residue. D genes are given only for firm matches. Size values are once, few and many counts, or a class for expanded clones, and some rows have none.

TRBJ1-5,once,TRBD1,TRBV6-5,TGTGCCAGCATTGGACAGGGCTTGGGGCCCCAGCATTTT,CASIGQGLGPQHF
TRBJ2-1,.,TRBD1,TRBV10-3,TGTGCCATCAGTGGTGGGGACAGAGCTTACAATGAGCAGTTCTTC,CAISGGDRAYNEQFF
TRBJ2-2,.,TRBD1,TRBV5-5,TGTGCCAGCAGCTTGGAGGGACAGGGTGTTTTGACCGGGGAGCTGTTTTTT,CASSLEGQGVLTGELFF
TRBJ1-5,.,.,TRBV28,TGTGCCAGTTACCAGGGACTCGAGCCCCAGCATTTT,CASYQGLEPQHF
TRBJ2-1,.,TRBD1,TRBV5-5,TGTGCCAGCAGCTTGGAAGGGACAGTTACCTACAATGAGCAGTTCTTC,CASSLEGTVTYNEQFF
TRBJ1-5,.,TRBD1,TRBV7-8,TGTGCCAGCAGCATTGGGACAGGGGGTGTCAATCAGCCCCAGCATTTT,CASSIGTGGVNQPQHF
TRBJ2-5,.,TRBD2,TRBV30,TGTGCCTGGACTAGCGGGAGGGAGACCCAGTACTTC,CAWTSGRETQYF
TRBJ2-1,.,TRBD1,TRBV5-1,TGCGCCAGCAGGTTGTTACAGGGGGCAAACAATGAGCAGTTCTTC,CASRLLQGANNEQFF
TRBJ1-2,.,TRBD1,TRBV11-2,TGTGCCAGCAGCGCGACAGGGGACCACTATGGCTACACCTTC,CASSATGDHYGYTF
TRBJ1-5,.,.,TRBV24-1,TGTGCCACCAGTGATGGACAGAGGAATCTCAGCCCCCAGCATTTT,CATSDGQRNLSPQHF
TRBJ1-1,.,.,TRBV19,TGTGCCAGTAGTCCCGGCACTTTCGGAAGAGGGACTGAAGCTTTCTTT,CASSPGTFGRGTEAFF
TRBJ2-3,.,.,TRBV6-5,TGTGCCAGCAGTTACTCGAGAGGTGATACGCAGTATTTT,CASSYSRGDTQYF
TRBJ2-1,.,TRBD2,TRBV5-4,TGTGCCAGCAGCGCTCGACTAGCGGGAGGGCGGGGGAATGAGCAGTTCTTC,CASSARLAGGRGNEQFF
TRBJ2-1,.,TRBD2,TRBV6-1,TGTGCCAGCAGTGAAGCGTTTCGTTGGACTAGGGACTACAATGAGCAGTTCTTC,CASSEAFRWTRDYNEQFF
TRBJ1-4,.,.,TRBV5-1,TGCGCCAGCAGCGTAGAGGGTACGCGCGAAAAACTGTTTTTT,CASSVEGTREKLFF
TRBJ1-5,.,.,TRBV27,TGTGCCAGCAGTTCCCGGGACACCTATAGCAATCAGCCCCAGCATTTT,CASSSRDTYSNQPQHF
TRBJ2-5,.,TRBD2,TRBV30,TGTGCCTGGATGATAGCGGGAGCCTCGGAGACCCAGTACTTC,CAWMIAGASETQYF
TRBJ2-7,.,TRBD2,TRBV28,TGTGCCAGCAGTCCCCGGATGACAGGGACTAGCGGGGCCTACGAGCAGTACTTC,CASSPRMTGTSGAYEQYF
TRBJ1-1,.,.,TRBV5-5,TGTGCCAGCAGCTTGGACGGGGCGGGGGCGCGCACTGAAGCTTTCTTT,CASSLDGAGARTEAFF
TRBJ1-2,.,TRBD1,TRBV2,TGTGCCAGCAGTGGGGGACAGAGCTGGGGCTACACCTTC,CASSGGQSWGYTF
TRBJ1-1,.,TRBD1,TRBV19,TGTGCCAGTAGTCCCGGACAGGGGGCCCCGATGAACACTGAAGCTTTCTTT,CASSPGQGAPMNTEAFF
TRBJ1-1,once,TRBD1,TRBV7-2,TGTGCCAGCAGCGGAACCGGGACAGGGGGAGCTTTCTTT,CASSGTGTGGAFF
TRBJ1-2,.,.,TRBV7-8,TGTGCCAGCAGCTTGGGGCCCGATGTAAACTATGGCTACACCTTC,CASSLGPDVNYGYTF
TRBJ1-6,.,.,TRBV7-6,TGTGCCAGCAGCTTAGTTGGGGACTCTCATAATTCACCCCTCCACTTT,CASSLVGDSHNSPLHF
TRBJ2-3,.,TRBD2,TRBV19,TGTGCCAGTAGTATAGCTACTAGCGCTAGCACAGATACGCAGTATTTT,CASSIATSASTDTQYF
TRBJ1-3,.,TRBD1,TRBV19,TGTGCCAGTTCTCGGGGACAGGGGGCCCTATTGATGGGAAACACCATATATTTT,CASSRGQGALLMGNTIYF
TRBJ2-3,.,TRBD2,TRBV10-3,TGTGCCATCAGTGACGGCCTAGCGGGAGGGCCGGGTACGCAGTATTTT,CAISDGLAGGPGTQYF
TRBJ2-5,.,TRBD1,TRBV12-5,TGTGCTAGTGGCCCGGGGACAGACGGTACCCAGTACTTC,CASGPGTDGTQYF
TRBJ2-1,.,TRBD2,TRBV29-1,TGCAGCGTTGAAGCAGGGGGACTAGCGGGACGTACAGTTAATGAGCAGTTCTTC,CSVEAGGLAGRTVNEQFF
TRBJ2-1,.,TRBD2,TRBV10-1,TGCGCCAGCAGCCCGGGACTAGCGAGCTCCTACAATGAGCAGTTCTTC,CASSPGLASSYNEQFF
TRBJ1-2,.,.,TRBV10-3,TGTGCCATCGCAGGGAACTATGGCTACACCTTC,CAIAGNYGYTF
TRBJ1-2,.,TRBD1,TRBV29-1,TGCAGCGTTTCAATCAACAGGGGCCATGGCTACACCTTC,CSVSINRGHGYTF
TRBJ1-1,.,.,TRBV24-1,TGTGCCACCAAGGAGGGACTGAACACTGAAGCTTTCTTT,CATKEGLNTEAFF
TRBJ1-6,.,.,TRBV6-5,TGTGCCACCCAGGCTCGGAGGGATTCACCCCTCCACTTT,CATQARRDSPLHF
TRBJ1-5,many,.,TRBV5-1,TGCGCCAGCAGCTTGTCTCCAGGGAATCAGCCCCAGCATTTT,CASSLSPGNQPQHF
TRBJ2-2,.,.,TRBV9,TGTGCCAGCAGCGTAGGGGCAGCGGGCACCGGGGAGCTGTTTTTT,CASSVGAAGTGELFF